Below are 4 T cell receptor beta chains sequenced from a single sample in a study of blood T cell repertoires in COVID-19. The repertoire was sequenced with immunoSEQ multiplex PCR; TCRdb's copy has only in-frame clones and lacks some. In the table there are some 120,000 clones, 90% to 95% of which are singletons. Sequenced material: peripheral blood. Receptors originate from a man in his fifties or sixties with COVID-19, enrolled during active disease.

The J gene is TRBJ2-1, the V gene TRBV12-2; TRBD2 is the table's D call, not checked against the DNA. TRBV12-2 is labeled a pseudogene. The CDR3 is 18 residues long. CDR3 nucleotides: TGTGCAAGTCGCTTAGCACATACTAGCGGGAGTTCCGACAATGAGCAGTTCTTC. Its protein is CASRLAHTSGSSDNEQFF.

The chain couples TRBV11-1 to TRBJ2-7, with D possibly matching TRBD1 (6 bases). Germline CDR1 reads SGHAT; CDR2 reads FQDESV (reference sequence). The CDR3 has 15 amino acids. V lost 2 bases and J 1 base, leaving 12 bases between the germline ends. The CDR3 nucleotides read TGTGCCAGCAGCTTACGCCCAGGGGTGTCCTACGAGCAGTACTTC. Translated, it gives CASSLRPGVSYEQYF.

This chain links TRBV15 with TRBJ1-1, with D hard to call. Germline CDR1 is LNHNV and CDR2 is YYDKDF (reference sequence). CDR3 length: 14 residues. V gave up 0 bases and J gave up 1 base, with 6 bases separating them. The CDR3 region is CATSRDNTNTEAFF. The CDR3 DNA reads TGTGCCACCAGCAGAGATAACACGAACACTGAAGCTTTCTTT.

The chain has TRBV4-1 and TRBJ2-3; TRBD2 agrees at 11 bases. Unmatched junction bases numbered 17, after V lost 2 bases and J lost 1 base. CDR1 is MGHRA and CDR2 is YSYEKL in the germline V gene. This CDR3 has 21 residues. This CDR3 is CASSQTGTSGGMEIGTDTQYF. CDR3 in DNA: TGCGCCAGCAGCCAAACCGGGACTAGCGGAGGGATGGAGATAGGCACAGATACGCAGTATTTT.